This passage covers 13 T cell receptor beta chains from one sample sequenced in a study of CD8+ T cells in alopecia areata. Reverse transcribed after extraction, RNA yielded cDNA as the sequencing template. Some clones are missing from TCRdb's copy, which holds only in-frame ones; the method was immunoSEQ multiplex PCR. The sample has 110,000 or so clones; approximately 63% are singletons. The sample comprised CD8+ T cells sorted from blood. These receptors all come from a human donor in good health.

This chain joins TRBV13 and TRBJ2-7, with TRBD2 as a possible D gene (5 bases). Germline loops: CDR1 PRHDT, CDR2 FYEKMQ (reference sequence). The CDR3 consists of 17 residues. The V and J ends lost 5 bases and 5 bases respectively, with 25 bases between them. CDR3 nucleotide sequence: TGTGCCAGCAGCGAATATCAGCTGAGGCGGGCATCGCACGAGCAGTACTTC. Translation: CASSEYQLRRASHEQYF.

This chain joins TRBV30 and TRBJ2-7; D is ambiguous. The germline V gene encodes CDR1 GTSNPN and CDR2 SVGIG (reference sequence). This CDR3 is 11 amino acids long. V was trimmed by 5 bases and J by 7 bases, leaving 12 bases between them. DNA of the CDR3: TGTGCCTGGGGCCCGGTGGGAGAGCAGTACTTC. It is translated as CAWGPVGEQYF. Full variable domain (rest looked up from reference TRBV30 and TRBJ2-7): SQTIHQWPATLVQPVGSPLSLECTVEGTSNPNLYWYRQAAGRGLQLLFYSVGIGQISSEVPQNLSASRPQDRQFILSSKKLLLSDSGFYLCAWGPVGEQYFGPGTRLTVT.

The V call is TRBV7-2, the J call TRBJ2-6; D not resolved. V dropped 6 bases and J dropped 0 bases, with 12 bases sitting between them. Germline CDR1 is SGHTA and CDR2 is FQGNSA. The CDR3 has 16 residues. This CDR3 reads CASSLHTLSGANVLTF. Here the CDR3 DNA reads TGTGCCAGCAGTCTACATACACTCTCTGGGGCCAACGTCCTGACTTTC.

The chain carries TRBV28 and TRBJ2-3; 14 bases line up with TRBD2. Germline CDR1 reads MDHEN; CDR2 reads SYDVKM. The V segment lost 6 bases and the J segment 4 bases; nucleotides outside the gene matches: 9. CDR3 length: 17 residues. Here the CDR3 reads CASRDHAGLAGADTQYF. For the CDR3, the DNA is TGTGCCAGCAGAGACCACGCGGGACTAGCGGGAGCAGATACGCAGTATTTT.

The chain carries TRBV7-9 and TRBJ2-1; 10 bases align to TRBD2. The CDR3 is 15 amino acids. V lost 4 bases to trimming and J lost 5 bases; unmatched junction nucleotides: 5. Germline loops: CDR1 SEHNR, CDR2 FQNEAQ (reference sequence). CDR3 DNA sequence: TGTGCCAGCAGCTCCGGACTAGCGGAGAACAATGAGCAGTTCTTC. It specifies CASSSGLAENNEQFF. Together with reference TRBV7-9 and TRBJ2-1, the CDR3 gives the full variable domain: DTGVSQNPRHKITKRGQNVTFRCDPISEHNRLYWYRQTLGQGPEFLTYFQNEAQLEKSRLLSDRFSAERPKGSFSTLEIQRTEQGDSAMYLCASSSGLAENNEQFFGPGTRLTVL.

This clone was counted a few times. The V and J genes are TRBV9 and TRBJ2-7; D may be TRBD1 or TRBD2 (5 bases each). Trimming cost V 4 bases and J 1 base, with 15 bases left between them. The CDR3 runs to 15 residues. Germline loops: CDR1 SGDLS, CDR2 YYNGEE. The CDR3 coding sequence is TGTGCCAGCAGCACCTCCTGGGACGGATCCTACGAGCAGTACTTC. This codes for CASSTSWDGSYEQYF.

The sample holds a few counts of this clone. V is TRBV9 and J is TRBJ2-3, with D perhaps matching TRBD1 (5 bases). V was trimmed by 0 bases and J by 0 bases, leaving 11 bases between them. The CDR3 sequence is 16 residues long. Germline V gene data show CDR1 as SGDLS and CDR2 as YYNGEE. Written as DNA, the CDR3 is TGTGCCAGCAGCGTAGGGGGCTGGGCCAGCACAGATACGCAGTATTTT. Encoded protein: CASSVGGWASTDTQYF.

This clone appeared a single time. This chain links TRBV7-9 with TRBJ1-1, with D unclear. V was trimmed by 3 bases and J by 4 bases, leaving 9 bases between them. Germline assignment: CDR1 SEHNR and CDR2 FQNEAQ (reference sequence). This CDR3 is 13 amino acids long. In nucleotides, the CDR3 is TGTGCCAGCAGCTTGGTATCGGGCACTGAAGCTTTCTTT. Protein: CASSLVSGTEAFF.

This clone showed up just a few times. CDR3 sequence reads: CASSDLLTGELFF. CDR3 in DNA: TGTGCCAGCAGTGATCTGTTGACCGGGGAGCTGTTTTTT. The chain carries TRBV2 and TRBJ2-2; D is ambiguous. The germline CDR1 and CDR2 sequences are SNHLY and FYNNEI. The V and J ends lost 3 bases and 5 bases respectively, with 7 bases between them. This CDR3 contains 13 residues.

This chain connects TRBV9 to TRBJ1-2; TRBD1 agrees at 11 bases. CDR3 length: 17 amino acids. The junction had 14 bases not matched to a gene; V was cut back by 3 bases and J by 7 bases. CDR1 is SGDLS and CDR2 is YYNGEE in the germline V gene. CDR3 nucleotides: TGTGCCAGCAGCGGCCCCGGGACAGGGGGACCCACGGGTGGCTACACCTTC. Its translation is CASSGPGTGGPTGGYTF.

J is TRBJ1-2 and V is TRBV4-3, with 10 bases aligning to TRBD1. This CDR3 has 14 amino acids. Germline loops: CDR1 LGHNA, CDR2 YSLEER. The J segment lost 5 bases and the V segment lost 4 bases, leaving 4 bases of the junction unmatched. Here the CDR3 reads CASSPDRGLYGYTF. CDR3 nucleotide sequence: TGCGCCAGCAGCCCCGACAGGGGGCTTTATGGCTACACCTTC.

This chain connects TRBV23-1 to TRBJ2-5; D remains unclear. TRBV23-1 is classed as an ORF, of uncertain function. The CDR3 is 14 residues long. V was shortened by 2 bases and J by 4 bases, with 11 bases between the two germline ends. In DNA form, the CDR3 reads TGCGCCAGCAGTCAAAGGGTATTACGAGAGACCCAGTACTTC. Protein sequence: CASSQRVLRETQYF.

This clone was seen only once. The chain employs TRBV27 and TRBJ2-7; no reliable D call. The CDR3 length is 13 residues. Trimming took off 2 bases at V and 3 bases at J, with 8 bases between the two ends. CDR1 and CDR2 from the germline V gene are MNHEY and SMNVEV (reference sequence). As DNA, the CDR3 is TGTGCCAGCAGTTTAAACAACTTCTACGAGCAGTACTTC. It specifies CASSLNNFYEQYF.